A selection of T cell receptor beta chains follows, all from one sample in a study of blood T cell repertoires in COVID-19. Profiled with immunoSEQ multiplex PCR; TCRdb holds only in-frame clones, not every one. The data hold tens of thousands of clones, with about 91% observed a single time. Material for sequencing was peripheral blood. These receptors all stem from an older woman with acute or convalescent COVID-19. CDR3s include the opening cysteine and the closing phenylalanine or tryptophan. D genes are given only for firm matches. Clone size appears in some rows only: once, few, many, or a class for an expanded clone.

j_call clone_size d_call v_call cdr3_aa cdr3_nt
TRBJ2-7 - - TRBV6-5 CASSFLAGESGQYF TGTGCCAGCAGTTTTTTAGCAGGGGAAAGCGGGCAGTACTTC
TRBJ1-4 - TRBD1 TRBV27 CASSSHPPGQGASTNEKLFF TGTGCCAGCAGTTCCCACCCCCCGGGACAGGGGGCTTCGACTAATGAAAAACTGTTTTTT
TRBJ1-3 - TRBD1 TRBV7-9 CASSSPTGGRGNTIYF TGTGCCAGCAGCTCTCCGACAGGGGGGCGGGGAAACACCATATATTTT
TRBJ1-2 once TRBD1 TRBV11-2 CASSRDRDYGYTF TGTGCCAGCAGCCGGGACAGAGACTATGGCTACACCTTC
TRBJ1-2 - - TRBV7-2 CASSLDITVNYGYTF TGTGCCAGCAGCTTAGATATTACAGTCAACTATGGCTACACCTTC
TRBJ2-1 - - TRBV5-6 CASSLLARSYNEQFF TGTGCCAGCAGCCTGCTGGCCCGATCCTACAATGAGCAGTTCTTC
TRBJ1-1 - TRBD1 TRBV6-2/TRBV6-3 CASSPGQGTGTEAFF TGTGCCAGCAGCCCTGGACAGGGGACGGGGACTGAAGCTTTCTTT
TRBJ1-2 - TRBD1 TRBV6-1 CASSEPGQAFYGYTF TGTGCCAGCAGTGAACCGGGACAGGCGTTCTATGGCTACACCTTC
TRBJ1-2 - TRBD1 TRBV11-2 CASSTTGGKLANYGYTF TGTGCCAGCAGCACAACAGGGGGCAAGTTAGCTAACTATGGCTACACCTTC
TRBJ1-3 - - TRBV11-2 CASSLAGHSGNTIYF TGTGCCAGCAGCTTAGCAGGGCACTCTGGAAACACCATATATTTT
TRBJ1-2 - - TRBV3-1/TRBV3-2 CASSRVIGADYGYTF TGTGCCAGCAGCCGAGTAATAGGGGCAGACTATGGCTACACCTTC
TRBJ2-5 once TRBD1 TRBV3-1/TRBV3-2 CASSHYPGQGNQETQYF TGTGCCAGCAGCCATTATCCGGGACAGGGTAACCAAGAGACCCAGTACTTC
TRBJ1-1 - - TRBV30 CAWSAPGDTEAFF TGTGCCTGGAGTGCCCCGGGTGACACTGAAGCTTTCTTT
TRBJ1-5 - TRBD1 TRBV28 CASTAGTVNQPQHF TGTGCCAGCACCGCCGGGACAGTGAATCAGCCCCAGCATTTT
TRBJ1-1 - - TRBV5-1 CASSLGAFSTVNTEAFF TGCGCCAGCAGCTTGGGCGCTTTCAGTACAGTGAACACTGAAGCTTTCTTT
TRBJ1-4 - - TRBV28 CASREEGTNEKLFF TGTGCCAGCAGGGAGGAGGGAACTAATGAAAAACTGTTTTTT
TRBJ2-1 - - TRBV27 CATLTAGEQFF TGTGCCACCCTGACAGCAGGTGAGCAGTTCTTC
TRBJ2-5 - - TRBV5-1 CASSANPPTKGETQYF TGCGCCAGCAGCGCGAACCCTCCCACAAAGGGGGAGACCCAGTACTTC
TRBJ1-4 - - TRBV6-5 CASSPRKLSEKLFF TGTGCCAGCAGTCCACGAAAACTATCCGAAAAACTGTTTTTT
TRBJ2-3 - - TRBV18 CASSPGTEGYTQYF TGTGCCAGCTCACCGGGGACGGAGGGGTATACGCAGTATTTT
TRBJ1-3 - TRBD1 TRBV11-2 CASSLLGQGASGNTIYF TGTGCCAGCAGCTTGTTAGGGCAGGGGGCTTCTGGAAACACCATATATTTT
TRBJ1-1 - TRBD1 TRBV4-2 CASSQTGGNTEAFF TGTGCCAGCAGCCAGACAGGGGGCAACACTGAAGCTTTCTTT
TRBJ1-4 - - TRBV23-1 CASSQGATLSATNEKLFF TGCGCCAGCAGTCAAGGGGCCACCCTTTCTGCAACTAATGAAAAACTGTTTTTT
TRBJ1-3 - - TRBV7-2 CASSPPTGFSYGTIYF TGTGCCAGCAGCCCTCCGACAGGCTTTTCTTACGGCACCATATATTTT
TRBJ1-2 - - TRBV6-5 CASNAGNYGYTF TGTGCCAGCAATGCGGGTAACTATGGCTACACCTTC
TRBJ2-1 few - TRBV27 CASSLQAISSYNEQFF TGTGCCAGCAGCCTCCAGGCGATTAGCTCCTACAATGAGCAGTTCTTC
TRBJ1-2 - TRBD1 TRBV29-1 CSAWDRELAGDYGYTF TGCAGCGCCTGGGACAGGGAGCTTGCAGGAGACTATGGCTACACCTTC
TRBJ1-5 - TRBD1 TRBV19 CASSIDPGGRQPQHF TGTGCCAGTAGTATAGACCCAGGGGGACGGCAGCCCCAGCATTTT
TRBJ2-6 - - TRBV7-9 CASSSVRGSGANVLTF TGTGCCAGCAGCTCCGTCAGGGGCTCTGGGGCCAACGTCCTGACTTTC
TRBJ1-1 - TRBD1 TRBV5-1 CASSPMTGDTTEAFF TGCGCCAGCAGCCCTATGACAGGGGATACCACTGAAGCTTTCTTT
TRBJ2-5 - TRBD2 TRBV6-5 CASRRAGLAQETQYF TGTGCCAGCAGGAGGGCGGGACTAGCGCAAGAGACCCAGTACTTC
TRBJ1-2 few TRBD1 TRBV29-1 CSVDEQGAGYTF TGCAGCGTTGACGAACAGGGGGCAGGCTACACCTTC
TRBJ2-4 - TRBD1 TRBV7-2 CASSLIRQGRAIQYF TGTGCCAGCAGCTTAATTAGACAGGGACGGGCCATTCAGTACTTC
TRBJ1-1 once - TRBV7-2 CASSQNTEAFF TGTGCCAGCAGCCAGAACACTGAAGCTTTCTTT
TRBJ2-3 - TRBD2 TRBV30 CAWSRGGGDTQYF TGTGCCTGGAGTCGGGGGGGAGGGGATACGCAGTATTTT
TRBJ2-1 - TRBD2 TRBV7-2 CASSSPTSGRAGNEQFF TGTGCCAGCAGCTCCCCGACTAGCGGGAGGGCCGGAAATGAGCAGTTCTTC
TRBJ2-2 - TRBD2 TRBV6-5 CASSSRREGTGELFF TGTGCCAGCAGTAGCCGCCGGGAGGGGACCGGGGAGCTGTTTTTT
TRBJ1-4 - - TRBV29-1 CSVGGSAREEKLFF TGCAGCGTAGGAGGGTCAGCTCGGGAGGAAAAACTGTTTTTT
TRBJ1-1 - - TRBV6-2/TRBV6-3 CASSYGLGNTEAFF TGTGCCAGCAGTTACGGTCTCGGGAACACTGAAGCTTTCTTT
TRBJ2-2 - - TRBV27 CASRTANTGELFF TGTGCCAGCCGGACAGCCAACACCGGGGAGCTGTTTTTT
TRBJ2-7 - TRBD2 TRBV2 CASTFGLAGPEFGEQYF TGTGCCAGCACATTTGGACTAGCGGGGCCCGAATTCGGCGAGCAGTACTTC
TRBJ1-1 - - TRBV18 CASSPLTGLEAFF TGTGCCAGCTCACCACTAACAGGGCTTGAAGCTTTCTTT
TRBJ2-7 - - TRBV5-4 CASSLATQKVSEQYF TGTGCCAGCAGCTTGGCGACACAGAAGGTATCCGAGCAGTACTTC
TRBJ2-1 - TRBD1 TRBV5-1 CASSLAGDRVIRNEQFF TGCGCCAGCAGCTTGGCCGGGGACAGGGTTATTCGAAATGAGCAGTTCTTC
TRBJ1-1 - TRBD1 TRBV28 CASSLYRGLNTEAFF TGTGCCAGCAGCCTCTACAGGGGGCTGAACACTGAAGCTTTCTTT
TRBJ2-1 - - TRBV7-3 CASSPRGSYNEQFF TGTGCCAGCAGCCCCCGGGGGTCCTACAATGAGCAGTTCTTC
TRBJ2-2 - TRBD2 TRBV12-5 CASGLVVGGVTGELFF TGTGCTAGTGGTTTGGTAGTTGGGGGGGTCACCGGGGAGCTGTTTTTT
TRBJ1-3 - - TRBV28 CASSLLSEGVGNTIYF TGTGCCAGCAGTTTATTAAGCGAAGGGGTTGGAAACACCATATATTTT
TRBJ1-2 - - TRBV5-1 CASSLGQNYGYTF TGCGCCAGCAGCTTAGGACAGAACTATGGCTACACCTTC
TRBJ1-2 - TRBD1 TRBV6-6 CASSPTGPNYGYTF TGTGCCAGCAGTCCGACAGGGCCTAACTATGGCTACACCTTC
TRBJ2-6 - - TRBV6-2/TRBV6-3 CASSYSTRGGANVLTF TGTGCCAGCAGTTACTCGACACGTGGTGGGGCCAACGTCCTGACTTTC
TRBJ2-3 - TRBD1 TRBV20-1 CSPQGAMQYF TGCAGTCCCCAGGGGGCAATGCAGTATTTT
TRBJ1-1 - - TRBV9 CASSATSGTVNTEAFF TGTGCCAGCAGCGCCACTTCAGGCACCGTGAACACTGAAGCTTTCTTT
TRBJ1-5 - TRBD1 TRBV28 CASSSAGGSQPQHF TGTGCCAGCAGTTCGGCAGGGGGCAGTCAGCCCCAGCATTTT